This T cell receptor beta chain was documented in a study of blood T cells in healthy people across ages. This CDR3 comprises 13 residues. V was cut by 2 bases and J by 0 bases, with 6 bases left in between. Germline V gives CDR1 SQVTM, CDR2 ANQGSEA. It was with a sample-barcoded 5' primer and a J-beta primer mix that a second PCR of roughly 7 to 12 cycles was run. CDR3-containing paired-end reads numbering at least 2.5 million came from each sample. From the 5' RACE reads, TCRdb called clonotypes with MiXCR, one entry per CDR3 protein. In the table there are some 760,000 distinct CDR3 sequences, 20% to 25% of which are singletons. A further study also used this sample, focusing on T cells of mothers and their children. This second study notes: Each donor was one of three healthy Caucasian mothers or one of their six children.

This chain connects TRBV29-1 to TRBJ2-3, with a weak D call TRBD2 (5 bases). The receptor comes from a boy aged 5 to 17 in good health. Sequenced material: blood. This CDR3 is CSVERLSTDTQYF. The CDR3 DNA follows: TGCAGCGTTGAAAGACTAAGCACAGATACGCAGTATTTT.